This T cell receptor beta chain was observed in a study of naive and memory T cell subsets. The study, taken as a whole, reports: Possibly reflecting memory cells re-expressing CD45RA, a few larger clonotypes occurred in naive repertoires, especially CD8. Gini index rose across naive, CM, EM and EMRA in CD4 and CD8.

The beta constant-region primer was an equimolar mix of two oligonucleotides covering TRBC1 and TRBC2. The ligated cDNA underwent four PCR rounds using SP2 and nested alpha and beta constant-region primers. A 12-nucleotide UMI and the SP2 primer were added to the cDNA 3' end by oligonucleotide ligation. TCRdb itself ran the UMI-ligation and nested PCR reads through MiXCR, one entry per CDR3 protein. The sample lists about 150,000 distinct CDR3 sequences; over 20% were seen once. This clonotype was counted a few times. Its matching antigen is unknown. This CDR3 has 15 amino acids. Germline loops: CDR1 MDHEN, CDR2 SYDVKM. Trimming took 7 bases from V and 12 from J, leaving 25 bases between them.

Sequenced sample: naive CD4+ T cells from blood. The chain employs TRBV28 and TRBJ2-1, with a possible D match to TRBD2 (6 bases). The TCR originated in a human donor in good health. CDR3 residues: CASTNPGEPTIGQFF. CDR3 sequence (DNA): TGTGCCAGCACCAATCCGGGGGAGCCGACAATCGGGCAGTTCTTC. The full variable domain, completed using reference TRBV28 and TRBJ2-1, is DVKVTQSSRYLVKRTGEKVFLECVQDMDHENMFWYRQDPGLGLRLIYFSYDVKMKEKGDIPEGYSVSREKKERFSLILESASTNQTSMYLCASTNPGEPTIGQFFGPGTRLTVL.